The 16 T cell receptor beta chains below come from one sample, sequenced in a study of Ad26.COV2.S vaccination and SARS-CoV-2 variants. Treatment specified: approximately 18 received Ad26.COV2.S at low or high dose, single or two shots; about 5 received placebo; per-sample allocation not given. Sampling was performed 63 days after the first vaccine or placebo injection. TCRdb's copy holds only in-frame clones and misses some; the assay was immunoSEQ multiplex PCR. The repertoire holds about 400,000 clones, with approximately 89% as singletons. The sequences come from peripheral blood, collected in a trial of Ad26.COV2.S vaccine versus placebo. These receptors were collected from a person aged 18 to 65 who received the Ad26.COV2.S COVID-19 vaccine or a placebo.

This clone has just a few counts. The chain joins TRBV19 to TRBJ1-1; 9 bases line up with TRBD1. The V segment lost 6 bases and the J segment 1 base; nucleotides outside the gene matches: 9. The germline V gene encodes CDR1 LNHDA and CDR2 SQIVND (reference sequence). CDR3 size: 16 residues. The CDR3: CASSLLPGQGNTEAFF. The DNA of the CDR3 is TGTGCCAGTAGCCTCTTACCGGGACAGGGGAACACTGAAGCTTTCTTT.

This clone has a count of ten or more. The CDR3 DNA follows: TGTGCCATCAGACCAGGTACCGGGACAGAATATGGCTACACCTTC. Translated: CAIRPGTGTEYGYTF. The chain recombines TRBV10-3 with TRBJ1-2; 7 bases align to TRBD1. J lost 5 bases, V lost 6 bases, and 12 bases had no gene match. The CDR3 has 15 amino acids. Germline CDR1 ENHRY, CDR2 SYGVKD.

The J gene is TRBJ2-6, the V gene TRBV29-1, with 7 nucleotides matching TRBD2. V was clipped by 4 bases and J by 6 bases; unmatched bases: 9. Per the germline V gene, CDR1 is SQVTM and CDR2 is ANQGSEA. This CDR3 comprises 15 residues. CDR3 region: CSVAGGGMVANVLTF. The DNA of the CDR3 is TGCAGCGTTGCCGGGGGAGGGATGGTGGCCAACGTCCTGACTTTC.

As to this clone: Other DNA sequences within the sample encode an identical CDR3. The chain is built from TRBV5-4 and TRBJ2-7; D might be TRBD1 (5 bases). Germline values: CDR1 SGHNT, CDR2 YYREEE (reference sequence). V dropped 0 bases and J dropped 3 bases, with 7 bases sitting between them. This CDR3 has 13 residues. The CDR3 sequence: CASSLGRDYEQYF. The DNA of the CDR3 is TGTGCCAGCAGCTTGGGCAGGGACTACGAGCAGTACTTC.

V gene TRBV5-1 combines with J gene TRBJ2-2; 7 bases agree with TRBD2. This CDR3 region has 16 residues. Germline V gene lookup returns CDR1 SGHRS and CDR2 YFSETQ. V was pared by 3 bases and J by 0 bases, with 5 bases of the junction left unmatched. CDR3 amino acids: CASSSGLITNTGELFF. The CDR3, as DNA: TGCGCCAGCAGCTCGGGACTAATCACGAACACCGGGGAGCTGTTTTTT.

V usage is TRBV7-2 and J usage is TRBJ1-2, with D possibly being TRBD1 (5 bases). The CDR3 is 14 amino acids. V was shortened by 4 bases and J by 4 bases, with 13 bases between the two germline ends. Germline V gives CDR1 SGHTA, CDR2 FQGNSA. The chain's CDR3 is CASSSQGAFYGYTF. CDR3 coding DNA: TGTGCCAGCAGCTCTCAAGGGGCTTTCTATGGCTACACCTTC.

This chain connects TRBV5-6 to TRBJ1-2, with 7 bases identical to TRBD1. Trimming cost V 2 bases and J 8 bases; bases outside gene matches: 6. CDR1 is SGHDT and CDR2 is YYEEEE in the germline V gene. The CDR3 runs 13 residues. The DNA of the CDR3 is TGTGCCAGCAGCTTAGGGACAGCTGGAGGCTACACCTTC. Residues: CASSLGTAGGYTF.

The J gene is TRBJ2-2, the V gene TRBV7-2; unclear D gene. CDR1 is SGHTA and CDR2 is FQGNSA in the germline V gene. Between the trimmed V and J ends, which lost 5 bases and 4 bases, there was a span of 8 bases. The CDR3 is 13 residues long. The CDR3 loop reads CASSPGLTGELFF. In DNA form, the CDR3 reads TGTGCCAGCAGCCCCGGGCTCACCGGGGAGCTGTTTTTT.

The rearrangement links TRBV28 to TRBJ1-1; TRBD1 aligns across 7 bases. CDR1 and CDR2 from the germline V gene are MDHEN and SYDVKM. After removal of 6 bases from V and 10 bases from J, the junction contained 11 bases not matched to a gene. This CDR3 comprises 13 residues. The CDR3 sequence is CASSRTGAGGAFF. In DNA, the CDR3 is TGTGCCAGCAGCCGAACCGGGGCAGGGGGAGCTTTCTTT.

The CDR3 region has the DNA TGTGCCAGTAGTATGTCCCCGACTAGCGGGTCCTACAATGAGCAGTTCTTC. It yields the protein CASSMSPTSGSYNEQFF. The chain is built from TRBV19 and TRBJ2-1; 10 bases agree with TRBD2. The V segment lost 3 bases and the J segment 1 base; nucleotides outside the gene matches: 6. The CDR3 contains 17 residues. The germline V gene has CDR1 LNHDA and CDR2 SQIVND (reference sequence).

V gene TRBV10-3 combines with J gene TRBJ1-5; D call uncertain. V shed 4 bases and J shed 5 bases, with 9 bases lying between them. Germline V gives CDR1 ENHRY, CDR2 SYGVKD. The CDR3 covers 13 residues. The CDR3 nucleotides read TGTGCCATCAGTGTCAAAGCATATCAGCCCCAGCATTTT. Translated: CAISVKAYQPQHF.

The chain carries TRBV6-1 and TRBJ2-7, with TRBD2 matching 9 bases. V lost 0 bases to trimming and J lost 5 bases; unmatched junction nucleotides: 5. Per germline, CDR1 MNHNS and CDR2 SASEGT. CDR3 size: 15 residues. The CDR3 region is CASSEAAGGLDEQYF. Written as DNA, the CDR3 is TGTGCCAGCAGTGAAGCGGCGGGAGGGCTCGACGAGCAGTACTTC.

The chain combines TRBV27 with TRBJ1-5; no clear D gene. V was pared by 2 bases and J by 2 bases, with 10 bases between. This CDR3 has 15 residues. CDR1 and CDR2 (germline): MNHEY, SMNVEV (reference sequence). The CDR3 spells CASSLMGAGNQPQHF. In DNA form, the CDR3 reads TGTGCCAGCAGTTTAATGGGCGCGGGCAATCAGCCCCAGCATTTT.

The chain links TRBV5-4 to TRBJ2-1; tentatively, D is TRBD1 (6 bases). Trimming removed 1 base at V and 9 bases at J, with 11 bases between. Germline values: CDR1 SGHNT, CDR2 YYREEE (reference sequence). This CDR3 has 13 residues. The CDR3 region has the DNA TGTGCCAGCAGCTTGTGGGGACAAGCTGAGCAGTTCTTC. It codes for CASSLWGQAEQFF.

This chain links TRBV5-1 with TRBJ1-4; no definite D call. The CDR3 loop spans 15 amino acids. The V end lost 4 bases, the J end lost 5 bases, and 15 bases lay between the germline ends. Germline CDR1 is SGHRS and CDR2 is YFSETQ. The CDR3: CASSMTLLENEKLFF. CDR3 in DNA: TGCGCCAGCAGCATGACCCTTCTCGAGAATGAAAAACTGTTTTTT.

The chain links TRBV21-1 to TRBJ1-1; the table gives TRBD1 as D, unverified against the DNA. TRBV21-1 is a recognized pseudogene. The CDR3 runs 15 residues. The CDR3 DNA sequence: TGTGCCAGCAGCAAAGGGAACAGGGGGATGACTGAAGCTTTCTTT. This codes for CASSKGNRGMTEAFF.